The entry below gives a single T cell receptor beta chain sequence along with its context. Antigen specificity is unknown. The PCR employed 60 Vbeta primers together with 13 Jbeta primers. Sequencing used immunoSEQ multiplex PCR; TCRdb keeps in-frame clones, though not all of them. The sample records about 200,000 clones, 86% being singletons. This CDR3 is built from 13 residues. V lost 5 bases and J 4 bases, leaving 11 bases between the germline ends. Germline-derived CDR1 and CDR2 are SNHLY and FYNNEI. The data are from a study of cytomegalovirus exposure and HLA in healthy donors. Study-level points and caveats: Highly shared sequence variants in one cluster were likely a sequencing artifact. One later analysis reportedly identified an Asian-associated ancestry cluster that showed fewer N-insertions than the approximately 710-donor mean. A later examination showed that TCR association rates differed by HLA locus, with DRB1 most and HLA-C fewest.

The chain carries TRBV2 and TRBJ1-1; tentative D call: TRBD1 (6 bases). This receptor was taken from a woman in her 30s in good health and CMV-seronegative. Sequencing used PBMCs. CDR3 amino acids: CASSLQGTTEAFF. The CDR3 nucleotides read TGTGCCAGCAGTTTACAGGGTACCACTGAAGCTTTCTTT.